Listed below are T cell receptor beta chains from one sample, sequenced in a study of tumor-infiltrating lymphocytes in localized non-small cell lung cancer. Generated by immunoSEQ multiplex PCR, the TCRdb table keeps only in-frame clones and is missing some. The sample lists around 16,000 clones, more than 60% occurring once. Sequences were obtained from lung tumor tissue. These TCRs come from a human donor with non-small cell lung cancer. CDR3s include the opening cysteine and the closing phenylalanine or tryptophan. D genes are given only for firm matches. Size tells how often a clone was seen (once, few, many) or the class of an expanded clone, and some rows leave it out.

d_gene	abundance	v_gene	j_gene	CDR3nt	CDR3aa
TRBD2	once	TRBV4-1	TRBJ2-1	TGCGCCAGCAGCTACGGTCGGACTAGCGGGAGCGGTGAGCAGTTCTTC	CASSYGRTSGSGEQFF
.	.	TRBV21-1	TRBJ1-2	TGTGCCAGCAGCAAAGCGTGGGGCAGGGGAGAAAACGTCGGGGCGAACACCTTC	CASSKAWGRGENVGANTF
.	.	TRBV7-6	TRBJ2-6	TGTGCCAGCAGCAACGTACCTAAATCTCACAAAGTCGGGCAACGTCCTGACTTC	CASSNVPKSHKVGQRPDF
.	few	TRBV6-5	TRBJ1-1	TGTGCCAGCAGTTACTCGAATGGGGACACTGAAGCTTTCTTT	CASSYSNGDTEAFF
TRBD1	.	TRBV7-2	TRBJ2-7	TGTGCCAGCAGCTTAGCGCCCTCGAGACAGGGGGCTTACGAGCAGTACTTC	CASSLAPSRQGAYEQYF
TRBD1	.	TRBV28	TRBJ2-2	TGTGCCAGCAGGATAAGACAGGGCGGCACCGGGGAGCTGTTTTTT	CASRIRQGGTGELFF
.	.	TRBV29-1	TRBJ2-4	TGCAGCGTTGAAGATCAACACCAGGAGAACATTCAGTACTTC	CSVEDQHQENIQYF
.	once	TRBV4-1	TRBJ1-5	TGCGCCAGCAGCCAAGATAATGGTGGGGGCGTGCCCCAGCATTTT	CASSQDNGGGVPQHF
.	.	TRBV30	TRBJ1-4	TGTGCCTGGAGCGAGACAGCAACTAATGAAAAACTGTTTTTT	CAWSETATNEKLFF
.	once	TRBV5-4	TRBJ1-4	TGTGCCAGCAGCCTGACAACGGGCCATGAAAAACTGTTTTTT	CASSLTTGHEKLFF
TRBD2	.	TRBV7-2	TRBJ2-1	TGTGCCAGCAGCGACCCTAGCGGGAGACTCTACAATGAGCAGTTCTTC	CASSDPSGRLYNEQFF
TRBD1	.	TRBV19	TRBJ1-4	TGTGCCAGTAGTATCGGGACAGGTCCTGAAAAACTGTTTTTT	CASSIGTGPEKLFF
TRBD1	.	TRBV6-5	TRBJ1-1	TGTGCCAGCAGTCCGAAGGGGGCTTGGTCTCCTGAAGCTTTCTTT	CASSPKGAWSPEAFF
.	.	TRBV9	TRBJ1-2	TGTGCCAGCAGCCCCTATTTAGGGGGGGAGGTTGGCTACACCTTC	CASSPYLGGEVGYTF
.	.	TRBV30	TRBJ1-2	TGTGCCTGGAGTGTAGGCGGGGCCTCCAAGAACTATGGCTACACCTTC	CAWSVGGASKNYGYTF
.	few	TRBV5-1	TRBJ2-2	TGCGCCAGCAGCTTGGAGTATCTCACCGGGGAGCTGTTTTTT	CASSLEYLTGELFF